This T cell receptor (beta chain) was observed in a study of neurological immune-mediated disorders. This clonotype was seen repeatedly, ten times or more. Its target is not known. Study observations and caveats: Because no CDR3 amino acid sequences were shared across subjects by expanded clones, private repertoires were suggested in all groups.

The cDNA came from 5'RACE with 10-nucleotide random UMIs. TCRdb called the 5' RACE reads again in MiXCR, with one record for every CDR3 protein. Here the sample spans about 79,000 distinct CDR3 sequences, around 14% being singletons. The healthy controls volunteered at a blood bank in Maryland, USA. Sequenced sample: PBMCs. The receptor was derived from a woman in her 50s in good health.

The CDR3 sequence: CASSQDRGGYTF. The CDR3 nucleotides read TGTGCCAGCAGCCAGGACAGGGGTGGCTACACCTTC. The genes are TRBV7-9 and TRBJ1-2; 9 bases fit TRBD1. This CDR3 has 12 residues. Per germline, CDR1 SEHNR and CDR2 FQNEAQ (reference sequence). V was pared by 5 bases and J by 7 bases, with 2 bases of the junction left unmatched.